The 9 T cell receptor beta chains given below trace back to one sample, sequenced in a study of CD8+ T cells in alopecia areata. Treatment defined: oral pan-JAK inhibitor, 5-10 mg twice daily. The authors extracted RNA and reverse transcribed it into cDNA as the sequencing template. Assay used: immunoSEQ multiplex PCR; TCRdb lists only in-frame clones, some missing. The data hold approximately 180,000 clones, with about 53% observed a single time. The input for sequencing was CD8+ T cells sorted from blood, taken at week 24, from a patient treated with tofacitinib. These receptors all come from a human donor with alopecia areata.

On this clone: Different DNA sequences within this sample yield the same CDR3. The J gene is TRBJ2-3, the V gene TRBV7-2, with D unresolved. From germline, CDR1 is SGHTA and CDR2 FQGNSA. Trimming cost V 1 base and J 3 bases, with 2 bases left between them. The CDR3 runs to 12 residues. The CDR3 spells CASSLGTDTQYF. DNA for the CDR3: TGTGCCAGCAGCTTAGGAACAGATACGCAGTATTTT. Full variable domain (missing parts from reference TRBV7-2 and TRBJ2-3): GAGVSQSPSNKVTEKGKDVELRCDPISGHTALYWYRQSLGQGLEFLIYFQGNSAPDKSGLPSDRFSAERTGGSVSTLTIQRTQQEDSAVYLCASSLGTDTQYFGPGTRLTVL.

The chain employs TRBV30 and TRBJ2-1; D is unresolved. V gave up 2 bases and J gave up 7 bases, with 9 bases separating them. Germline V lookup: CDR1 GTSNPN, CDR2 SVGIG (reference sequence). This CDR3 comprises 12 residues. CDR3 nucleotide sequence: TGTGCCTGGAGTCATGACTGGAATGAGCAGTTCTTC. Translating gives CAWSHDWNEQFF.

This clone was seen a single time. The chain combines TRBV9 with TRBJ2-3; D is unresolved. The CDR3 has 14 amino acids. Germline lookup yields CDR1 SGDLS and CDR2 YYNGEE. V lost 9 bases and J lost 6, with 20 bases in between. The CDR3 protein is CATVVEKGHDTQYF. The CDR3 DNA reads TGTGCCACCGTGGTGGAGAAGGGTCATGATACGCAGTATTTT.

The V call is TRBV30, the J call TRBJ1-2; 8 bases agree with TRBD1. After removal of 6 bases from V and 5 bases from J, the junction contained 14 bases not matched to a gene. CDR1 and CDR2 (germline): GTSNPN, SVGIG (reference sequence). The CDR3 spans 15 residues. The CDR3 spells CACESYRGLEYGYTF. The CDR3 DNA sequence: TGTGCCTGCGAAAGCTACAGGGGGTTGGAGTATGGCTACACCTTC.

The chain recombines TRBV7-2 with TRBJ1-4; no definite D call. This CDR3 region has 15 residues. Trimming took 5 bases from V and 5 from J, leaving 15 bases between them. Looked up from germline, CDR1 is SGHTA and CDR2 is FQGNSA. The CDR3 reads CASSLGPRPNEKLFF. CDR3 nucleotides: TGTGCCAGCAGCCTGGGTCCGCGGCCCAATGAAAAACTGTTTTTT.

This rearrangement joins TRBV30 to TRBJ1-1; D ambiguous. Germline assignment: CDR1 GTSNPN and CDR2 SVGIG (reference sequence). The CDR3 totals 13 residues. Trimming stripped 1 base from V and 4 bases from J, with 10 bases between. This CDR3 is CAWSDTVGTEAFF. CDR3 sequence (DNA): TGTGCCTGGAGTGACACTGTTGGCACTGAAGCTTTCTTT.

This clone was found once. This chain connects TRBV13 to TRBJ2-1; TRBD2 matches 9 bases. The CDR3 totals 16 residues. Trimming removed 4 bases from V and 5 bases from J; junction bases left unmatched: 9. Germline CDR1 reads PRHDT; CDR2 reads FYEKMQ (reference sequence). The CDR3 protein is CASSSREAGGNNEQFF. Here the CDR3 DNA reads TGTGCCAGCAGCTCAAGAGAAGCGGGGGGAAACAATGAGCAGTTCTTC.

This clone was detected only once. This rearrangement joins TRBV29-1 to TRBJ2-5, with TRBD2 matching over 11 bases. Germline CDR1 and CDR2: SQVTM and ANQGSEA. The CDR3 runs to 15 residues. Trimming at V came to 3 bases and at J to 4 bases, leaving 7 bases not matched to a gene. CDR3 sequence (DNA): TGCAGCGTTGACGGACTAGCGGGCCCCGCAGAGACCCAGTACTTC. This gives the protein CSVDGLAGPAETQYF.

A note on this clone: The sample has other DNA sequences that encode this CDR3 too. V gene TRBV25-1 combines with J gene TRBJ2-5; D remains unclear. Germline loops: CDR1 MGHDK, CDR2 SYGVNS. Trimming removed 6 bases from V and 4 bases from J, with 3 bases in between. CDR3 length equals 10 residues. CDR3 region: CASSSETQYF. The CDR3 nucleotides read TGTGCCAGCAGCTCAGAGACCCAGTACTTC.